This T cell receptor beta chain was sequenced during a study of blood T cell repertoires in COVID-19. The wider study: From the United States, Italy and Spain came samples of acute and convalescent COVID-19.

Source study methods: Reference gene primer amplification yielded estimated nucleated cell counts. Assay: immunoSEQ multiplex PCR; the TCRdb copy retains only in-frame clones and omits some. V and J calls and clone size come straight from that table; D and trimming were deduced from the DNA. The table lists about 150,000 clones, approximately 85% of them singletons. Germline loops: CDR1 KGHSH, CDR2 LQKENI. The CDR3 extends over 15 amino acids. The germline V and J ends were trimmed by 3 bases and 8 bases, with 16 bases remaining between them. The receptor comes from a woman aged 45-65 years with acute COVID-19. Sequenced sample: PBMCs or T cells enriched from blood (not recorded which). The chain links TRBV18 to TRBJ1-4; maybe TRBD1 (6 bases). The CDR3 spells CASSPDSSTSEKLFF. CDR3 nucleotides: TGTGCCAGCTCACCGGACAGCAGTACCTCGGAAAAACTGTTTTTT.